Listed below are T cell receptor beta chains from one sample, sequenced in a study of graft-versus-host responses after intestinal transplantation. Sequencing used immunoSEQ multiplex PCR; TCRdb keeps in-frame clones, though not all of them. The sample includes almost 20,000 clones, around 86% seen only once; the top ten take 9.4%. The source was PBMCs, collected approximately 33 weeks after intestinal transplant. Receptors originate from a human patient who received an intestinal transplant, so some T cells may come from the graft donor. Each CDR3 is given with its conserved first and last residue. D genes are given only for firm matches. Not every row has a clone size; where given, it reads once, few, many or a size class.

clone_size j_call d_call v_call cdr3_aa cdr3_nt
- TRBJ1-4 - TRBV2 CASSDRDLTNEKLFF TGTGCCAGCAGTGATAGGGATCTCACTAATGAAAAACTGTTTTTT
- TRBJ1-6 TRBD1 TRBV6-4 CASSETGTGGSPLHF TGTGCCAGCAGTGAAACCGGGACAGGGGGCTCACCCCTCCACTTT
- TRBJ1-3 TRBD1 TRBV6-1 CASRTGGTSGNTIYF TGTGCCAGCCGGACAGGGGGTACCTCTGGAAACACCATATATTTT
- TRBJ1-2 - TRBV2 CASSEALINYGYTF TGTGCCAGCAGTGAAGCGCTAATTAACTATGGCTACACCTTC
- TRBJ1-5 TRBD1 TRBV25-1 CASRETGGNQPQHF TGTGCCAGCAGGGAGACAGGGGGAAATCAGCCCCAGCATTTT
- TRBJ1-3 - TRBV10-3 CAIKASGNTIYF TGTGCCATCAAGGCTAGTGGAAACACCATATATTTT
- TRBJ2-5 - TRBV2 CASSGAAQETQYF TGTGCCAGCAGTGGGGCAGCCCAAGAGACCCAGTACTTC
- TRBJ2-7 - TRBV2 CASRGGATGTSYEQYF TGTGCCAGCAGGGGAGGGGCCACTGGGACATCCTACGAGCAGTACTTC
- TRBJ1-2 - TRBV6-5 CASSYSKLVGGYTF TGTGCCAGCAGTTACTCGAAGCTGGTAGGTGGCTACACCTTC
- TRBJ2-3 - TRBV11-2 CASRDPITDTQYF TGTGCCAGCAGAGACCCGATAACAGATACGCAGTATTTT
- TRBJ2-1 TRBD2 TRBV10-3 CAINRGGAYDEQFF TGTGCCATCAATCGCGGGGGGGCTTACGATGAGCAGTTCTTC
few TRBJ1-6 - TRBV7-2 CASSLVFNSPLHF TGTGCCAGCAGCTTAGTTTTTAATTCACCCCTCCACTTT
once TRBJ1-6 - TRBV9 CASSVAPKGLPLHF TGTGCCAGCAGCGTAGCCCCGAAGGGTTTACCCCTCCACTTT
- TRBJ2-7 - TRBV2 CASSDTSYEQYF TGTGCCAGCAGTGACACCTCCTACGAGCAGTACTTC
- TRBJ1-1 - TRBV5-4 CASSNRDWNTEAFF TGTGCCAGCAGCAACCGGGACTGGAACACTGAAGCTTTCTTT
- TRBJ1-5 TRBD1 TRBV6-1 CASSGQGGPQHF TGTGCCAGCAGCGGACAGGGGGGGCCCCAGCATTTT
- TRBJ2-3 TRBD1 TRBV6-5 CASRLQGALTDTQYF TGTGCCAGCAGACTGCAGGGGGCCCTCACAGATACGCAGTATTTT
- TRBJ1-2 - TRBV7-9 CASSLPGAVNYGYTF TGTGCCAGCAGCTTACCAGGGGCCGTTAACTATGGCTACACCTTC
- TRBJ2-7 - TRBV21-1 CASIQSEKDLGKF TGTGCCAGCATTCAATCAGAAAAGGACCTAGGTAAGTTC
- TRBJ2-1 TRBD1 TRBV11-3 CASSFWTGSSYNEQFF TGTGCCAGCAGCTTTTGGACAGGGTCCTCCTACAATGAGCAGTTCTTC
- TRBJ2-5 - TRBV27 CASSRDGQRETQYF TGTGCCAGCAGTCGGGACGGACAGCGGGAGACCCAGTACTTC
- TRBJ2-7 - TRBV19 CASSDRDGSYEQYF TGTGCCAGTAGCGACCGGGACGGATCCTACGAGCAGTACTTC
- TRBJ2-3 - TRBV6-6 CASSYRQPDTQYF TGTGCCAGCAGTTACAGGCAGCCAGATACGCAGTATTTT
- TRBJ1-2 - TRBV7-8 CASSYGSYYGYTF TGTGCCAGCAGCTACGGCTCCTACTATGGCTACACCTTC
- TRBJ2-2 - TRBV19 CASSTHPGTGELFF TGTGCCAGTAGTACTCACCCTGGCACCGGGGAGCTGTTTTTT
once TRBJ1-1 - TRBV7-9 CASSRGNNVNTEAFF TGTGCCAGCAGCCGAGGGAACAACGTAAACACTGAAGCTTTCTTT
- TRBJ2-5 - TRBV10-3 CAISESGPSETQYF TGTGCCATCAGTGAGAGTGGGCCCTCCGAGACCCAGTACTTC
- TRBJ2-7 - TRBV7-2 CASSLGGRTEVKQYF TGTGCCAGCAGCTTAGGGGGGAGGACTGAGGTCAAGCAGTACTTC
- TRBJ1-2 TRBD1 TRBV15 CATSRLSGGETYGYTF TGTGCCACCAGCAGACTATCAGGGGGAGAAACCTATGGCTACACCTTC
- TRBJ2-2 TRBD2 TRBV4-1 CASSRLAGGNTGELFF TGCGCCAGCAGCCGTCTAGCGGGGGGGAACACCGGGGAGCTGTTTTTT
- TRBJ2-7 - TRBV30 CACAAPSGAAYEQYF TGTGCCTGTGCTGCTCCCTCGGGGGCTGCCTACGAGCAGTACTTC
- TRBJ2-6 - TRBV7-8 CASSATSVGANVLTF TGTGCCAGCAGCGCCACATCCGTGGGGGCCAACGTCCTGACTTTC
- TRBJ2-5 - TRBV11-3 CASSLDEETQYF TGTGCCAGCAGCTTAGATGAGGAGACCCAGTACTTC
- TRBJ1-5 - TRBV7-8 CASSITTPWENQPQHF TGTGCCAGCAGCATAACGACACCTTGGGAGAATCAGCCCCAGCATTTT
- TRBJ1-1 - TRBV2 CASSGRGPDTEAFF TGTGCCAGCAGTGGGCGGGGTCCCGACACTGAAGCTTTCTTT
- TRBJ1-1 - TRBV19 CASSSQWGTEAFF TGTGCCAGTAGTTCACAATGGGGCACTGAAGCTTTCTTT
few TRBJ2-5 - TRBV7-9 CASIMAPEETQYF TGTGCCAGCATCATGGCCCCGGAGGAGACCCAGTACTTC
- TRBJ1-1 - TRBV5-1 CASSLTGGTGAEAFF TGCGCCAGCAGCTTGACCGGAGGGACGGGAGCTGAAGCTTTCTTT
- TRBJ1-2 - TRBV19 CASPASEGYTF TGTGCCAGTCCGGCCTCGGAAGGCTACACCTTC
- TRBJ2-7 TRBD2 TRBV19 CASSWGSGGQSSYEQYF TGTGCCAGTAGTTGGGGTAGCGGGGGCCAGAGCTCCTACGAGCAGTACTTC
few TRBJ2-6 - TRBV6-1 CASSAQWGDGANVLTF TGTGCCAGCAGTGCCCAGTGGGGGGACGGGGCCAACGTCCTGACTTTC
- TRBJ2-6 TRBD1 TRBV19 CASSIDGTGLPGANVLTF TGTGCCAGTAGTATAGATGGGACAGGGTTACCTGGGGCCAACGTCCTGACTTTC
- TRBJ1-4 - TRBV2 CASKNLGGEKLFF TGTGCCAGCAAAAACCTGGGGGGTGAAAAACTGTTTTTT
- TRBJ1-3 - TRBV5-1 CASSLGQGGDTIYF TGCGCCAGCAGCTTGGGGCAAGGGGGTGACACCATATATTTT
- TRBJ1-3 TRBD1 TRBV7-9 CASSWGQEGGNTIYF TGTGCCAGCAGCTGGGGACAGGAAGGTGGAAACACCATATATTTT
- TRBJ1-2 - TRBV19 CASSINSGNEWFSNYGYTF TGTGCCAGTAGTATAAATTCGGGCAACGAATGGTTTTCTAACTATGGCTACACCTTC
- TRBJ1-4 TRBD1 TRBV19 CASSIEGDSTSTNEKLFF TGTGCCAGTAGTATAGAAGGGGACAGCACCTCGACTAATGAAAAACTGTTTTTT
- TRBJ1-5 - TRBV7-2 CASSLVRGQPQHF TGTGCCAGCAGCTTAGTCAGGGGCCAGCCCCAGCATTTT
- TRBJ2-1 - TRBV6-6 CAGSYWGPNEQFF TGTGCCGGCAGTTACTGGGGCCCCAATGAGCAGTTCTTC
few TRBJ1-3 TRBD1 TRBV10-1 CASSESTGVGNTIYF TGCGCCAGCAGTGAGTCGACAGGGGTTGGAAACACCATATATTTT
once TRBJ1-1 - TRBV4-2 CASSIRGAEAFF TGTGCCAGCAGCATCAGGGGCGCTGAAGCTTTCTTT